This record covers a single T cell receptor beta chain. Its antigen is as yet unknown. Germline values: CDR1 SGHRS, CDR2 YFSETQ. V was pared by 0 bases and J by 0 bases, with 4 bases between. There are 13 residues in the CDR3. The sample belongs to a study of T cell responses to AZD1222 COVID-19 vaccine. Profiling relied on immunoSEQ multiplex PCR, and the TCRdb table lists in-frame clones only, not all of them. The sample holds more than 150,000 clones, over 80% seen once. General study results and limits: Sampling captured repertoires only after the peak T cell response. Females outnumbered males among donors, who were mostly white British; clonal diversity was possibly underestimated. A rise in Spike-specific TCR breadth and depth followed two AZD1222 doses.

V gene TRBV5-1 combines with J gene TRBJ2-7, with D uncertain. The sequence derives from an adult in good health. The sequencing here drew on peripheral blood, taken on day 0 of AZD1222 vaccination. The CDR3 DNA reads TGCGCCAGCAGCTTGGAGGCCTCCTACGAGCAGTACTTC. Amino acids: CASSLEASYEQYF.